Listed below are T cell receptor beta chains from one sample, sequenced in a study of a mutant IDH1 vaccine in newly diagnosed glioma. Repertoires were generated with immunoSEQ multiplex PCR, while TCRdb's copy carries only in-frame clones and drops some. Of fewer than 45,000 clones detected, roughly 80% appear once; the ten largest clones hold approximately 8.4%. The material sequenced was PBMCs, taken from a glioma patient treated with radiotherapy, temozolomide or both. The receptors shown here come from a man aged 40-49 years with glioma. Some clones in this sample may be carry-over from other donors' samples. The CDR3 runs from the conserved cysteine through the conserved F or W. Each record gives: CDR3 protein, CDR3 length, V gene, clone size, J gene, D gene. The D gene is left open where the match is weak. The size of a clone is reported for some rows only, either as once, few or many, or as a class for expanded clones.

CDR3aa: CAWSVWGLGERVASGANVLTF; len: 21; v_gene: TRBV30; abundance: NA; j_gene: TRBJ2-6; d_gene: NA
CDR3aa: CASGQGQGQPQHF; len: 13; v_gene: TRBV27; abundance: NA; j_gene: TRBJ1-5; d_gene: TRBD1
CDR3aa: CASRCTGQGTWCVNTEAFF; len: 19; v_gene: TRBV28; abundance: NA; j_gene: TRBJ1-1; d_gene: TRBD1
CDR3aa: CASSTRHGTANQPQHF; len: 16; v_gene: TRBV2; abundance: NA; j_gene: TRBJ1-5; d_gene: TRBD1
CDR3aa: CASREQDTGGEKLFF; len: 15; v_gene: TRBV6-1; abundance: few; j_gene: TRBJ1-4; d_gene: NA
CDR3aa: CASIGNTEAFF; len: 11; v_gene: TRBV19; abundance: NA; j_gene: TRBJ1-1; d_gene: NA
CDR3aa: CASSLGSGVRQYF; len: 13; v_gene: TRBV5-1; abundance: NA; j_gene: TRBJ2-7; d_gene: NA
CDR3aa: CASSPRLAGGQYF; len: 13; v_gene: TRBV14; abundance: NA; j_gene: TRBJ2-3; d_gene: TRBD2
CDR3aa: CASSPLPDRPYGYTF; len: 15; v_gene: TRBV4-3; abundance: NA; j_gene: TRBJ1-2; d_gene: NA
CDR3aa: CACRAGWSGNTIYF; len: 14; v_gene: TRBV28; abundance: NA; j_gene: TRBJ1-3; d_gene: NA
CDR3aa: CASSLRFVQLNEKLFF; len: 16; v_gene: TRBV5-5; abundance: NA; j_gene: TRBJ1-4; d_gene: NA
CDR3aa: CASSLTGSHGYTF; len: 13; v_gene: TRBV6-1; abundance: few; j_gene: TRBJ1-2; d_gene: NA
CDR3aa: CASRDGWGYTF; len: 11; v_gene: TRBV6-1; abundance: NA; j_gene: TRBJ1-2; d_gene: NA
CDR3aa: CSVDRGGEQYF; len: 11; v_gene: TRBV29-1; abundance: NA; j_gene: TRBJ2-7; d_gene: NA
CDR3aa: CASLSDKNTGELFF; len: 14; v_gene: TRBV2; abundance: NA; j_gene: TRBJ2-2; d_gene: NA
CDR3aa: CASSLNWRVEAFF; len: 13; v_gene: TRBV27; abundance: NA; j_gene: TRBJ1-1; d_gene: NA
CDR3aa: CASMTGLSTGELFF; len: 14; v_gene: TRBV19; abundance: few; j_gene: TRBJ2-2; d_gene: TRBD1
CDR3aa: CASSPSGVLNLGYTF; len: 15; v_gene: TRBV14; abundance: NA; j_gene: TRBJ1-2; d_gene: NA
CDR3aa: CASSSDGALGNTIYF; len: 15; v_gene: TRBV7-9; abundance: NA; j_gene: TRBJ1-3; d_gene: NA
CDR3aa: CASSLEGNYGYTF; len: 13; v_gene: TRBV5-5; abundance: NA; j_gene: TRBJ1-2; d_gene: NA
CDR3aa: CASSPRGEVQETQYF; len: 15; v_gene: TRBV5-1; abundance: NA; j_gene: TRBJ2-5; d_gene: NA
CDR3aa: CASSLAGTGGTSPLHF; len: 16; v_gene: TRBV7-2; abundance: NA; j_gene: TRBJ1-6; d_gene: TRBD1
CDR3aa: CASSAIAGGGTQYF; len: 14; v_gene: TRBV7-2; abundance: NA; j_gene: TRBJ2-3; d_gene: TRBD2
CDR3aa: CASSEAYRGRGSPLHF; len: 16; v_gene: TRBV6-1; abundance: NA; j_gene: TRBJ1-6; d_gene: TRBD1
CDR3aa: CASSSRTSGGTANTGELFF; len: 19; v_gene: TRBV7-9; abundance: NA; j_gene: TRBJ2-2; d_gene: TRBD2
CDR3aa: CASSLPRLPQEPDTQYF; len: 17; v_gene: TRBV11-2; abundance: NA; j_gene: TRBJ2-3; d_gene: NA
CDR3aa: CASSQGGYGYEQYF; len: 14; v_gene: TRBV4-1; abundance: NA; j_gene: TRBJ2-7; d_gene: NA
CDR3aa: CASSATGDLNYGYTF; len: 15; v_gene: TRBV5-1; abundance: NA; j_gene: TRBJ1-2; d_gene: TRBD1
CDR3aa: CSVVGWGTYEQYF; len: 13; v_gene: TRBV29-1; abundance: once; j_gene: TRBJ2-7; d_gene: NA
CDR3aa: CASSHHNRVTEAFF; len: 14; v_gene: TRBV14; abundance: NA; j_gene: TRBJ1-1; d_gene: NA
CDR3aa: CAWSATAGSRGEKLFF; len: 16; v_gene: TRBV30; abundance: NA; j_gene: TRBJ1-4; d_gene: NA
CDR3aa: CASSTGQGAREQYF; len: 14; v_gene: TRBV6-1; abundance: medium-sized; j_gene: TRBJ2-7; d_gene: TRBD1
CDR3aa: CASSATWGVTDTQYF; len: 15; v_gene: TRBV9; abundance: NA; j_gene: TRBJ2-3; d_gene: NA
CDR3aa: CASSESGGSFF; len: 11; v_gene: TRBV6-1; abundance: NA; j_gene: TRBJ1-1; d_gene: NA
CDR3aa: CASSPTGTSDNEQFF; len: 15; v_gene: TRBV7-9; abundance: once; j_gene: TRBJ2-1; d_gene: TRBD2
CDR3aa: CASSDYRVGPNYGYTF; len: 16; v_gene: TRBV6-4; abundance: NA; j_gene: TRBJ1-2; d_gene: NA
CDR3aa: CASSRDRVSDTQYF; len: 14; v_gene: TRBV6-1; abundance: NA; j_gene: TRBJ2-3; d_gene: TRBD1
CDR3aa: CASSPGQGTGELFF; len: 14; v_gene: TRBV27; abundance: medium-sized; j_gene: TRBJ2-2; d_gene: TRBD1
CDR3aa: CASSLYRDREAFF; len: 13; v_gene: TRBV28; abundance: NA; j_gene: TRBJ1-1; d_gene: TRBD1
CDR3aa: CAWNPGDGYTF; len: 11; v_gene: TRBV30; abundance: NA; j_gene: TRBJ1-2; d_gene: NA
CDR3aa: CASSLLSQGAIGYTF; len: 15; v_gene: TRBV5-1; abundance: NA; j_gene: TRBJ1-2; d_gene: TRBD1
CDR3aa: CASSPDGQNTEAFF; len: 14; v_gene: TRBV18; abundance: NA; j_gene: TRBJ1-1; d_gene: NA
CDR3aa: CASSYSGQGADQPQHF; len: 16; v_gene: TRBV6-6; abundance: few; j_gene: TRBJ1-5; d_gene: TRBD1
CDR3aa: CASSLSGVDEQFF; len: 13; v_gene: TRBV5-6; abundance: NA; j_gene: TRBJ2-1; d_gene: TRBD2